A single sample gave rise to the 14 T cell receptor beta chains below, sequenced in a study of cytomegalovirus exposure and HLA in healthy donors (dated by TCRdb to 2016 to 2017). Library preparation was by the immunoSEQ multiplex PCR assay. TCRdb retrieved this table from immuneACCESS and kept in-frame rearrangements only. Not all clones are present; in checked studies, unresolved V genes account for under half, and no reason is known for the remainder. Present in this sample are some 110,000 clones, about 83% of which were seen just once. The top ten constitute about 5.3% of the sample. The sample consisted of PBMCs. Source of these receptors: a young man in good health and CMV-seronegative.

J is TRBJ1-5 and V is TRBV5-1; no definite D call. The CDR3 sequence is 15 residues long. Trimming cost V 0 bases and J 1 base, with 8 bases left between them. Per the germline V gene, CDR1 is SGHRS and CDR2 is YFSETQ. CDR3 sequence: CASSLGAGSNQPQHF. The CDR3 region has the DNA TGCGCCAGCAGCTTGGGGGCGGGGAGCAATCAGCCCCAGCATTTT.

The chain is built from TRBV5-6 and TRBJ2-7; D is unclear. Germline assignment: CDR1 SGHDT and CDR2 YYEEEE. There are 14 residues in the CDR3. Between the trimmed V and J ends, which lost 0 bases and 6 bases, there was a span of 13 bases. Here the CDR3 DNA reads TGTGCCAGCAGCTTGGGCGGCGCTCAGTCCGAGCAGTACTTC. Its protein product is CASSLGGAQSEQYF.

The J gene is TRBJ2-7, the V gene TRBV12-5, with TRBD2 identical over 11 bases. The germline CDR1 and CDR2 sequences are LGHNT and FRNRAP. The CDR3 consists of 21 residues. With V trimmed by 5 bases and J by 5 bases, 26 bases remained unmatched. CDR3: CASGPGLAASSSPSIIDEQYF. In nucleotides, the CDR3 is TGTGCTAGTGGTCCGGGACTAGCGGCATCATCATCCCCCTCGATCATCGACGAGCAGTACTTC.

This chain uses TRBV6-5 with TRBJ2-7, with 8 bases matching TRBD1. CDR1 is MNHEY and CDR2 is SVGAGI in the germline V gene. The CDR3 runs 15 residues. V lost 0 bases and J lost 2; bases outside the gene matches: 3. The CDR3 bases are TGTGCCAGCAGTTACTCTTTGACAGGGGCCTACGAGCAGTACTTC. This translates into CASSYSLTGAYEQYF.

This chain uses TRBV2 with TRBJ2-1, with 9 bases lining up with TRBD1. With 5 bases clipped from V and 9 bases from J, the junction kept 11 bases outside the gene matches. CDR3 length: 15 residues. Germline V gives CDR1 SNHLY, CDR2 FYNNEI. CDR3 sequence reads: CASSRTGVGRGEQFF. The CDR3 DNA reads TGTGCCAGCAGTCGGACAGGGGTCGGTCGCGGTGAGCAGTTCTTC.

The rearrangement uses TRBV7-7 and TRBJ2-5; 7 positions match TRBD2. This CDR3 is built from 16 residues. Germline CDR1 and CDR2: SSHAT and FNYEAQ (reference sequence). With V trimmed by 4 bases and J by 5 bases, 13 bases remained unmatched. The CDR3 sequence: CASSSLSGLTWETQYF. The CDR3 nucleotides read TGTGCCAGCAGCTCTCTATCGGGACTAACGTGGGAGACCCAGTACTTC.

As for this clone: Distinct nucleotide sequences in the sample also encode this CDR3. V usage is TRBV27 and J usage is TRBJ2-7; TRBD1 agrees at 9 bases. Germline lookup yields CDR1 MNHEY and CDR2 SMNVEV (reference sequence). The V and J ends lost 5 bases and 6 bases, in that order; junction bases with no gene match: 8. This CDR3 has 14 residues. CDR3 DNA: TGTGCCAGCAGTCCGGGACAGGGAATAGGCGAGCAGTACTTC. Translation: CASSPGQGIGEQYF.

The chain has TRBV19 and TRBJ1-5; D possibly corresponds to TRBD1 (5 bases). The ends were cut back, 1 base at V and 3 bases at J, with 13 bases in the middle. Germline V gives CDR1 LNHDA, CDR2 SQIVND (reference sequence). The length of the CDR3 is 16 residues. CDR3 sequence: CASSIVAGSANQPQHF. In DNA, the CDR3 is TGTGCCAGTAGTATAGTAGCAGGGTCCGCCAATCAGCCCCAGCATTTT. Filled out from reference TRBV19 and TRBJ1-5, the complete variable domain reads DGGITQSPKYLFRKEGQNVTLSCEQNLNHDAMYWYRQDPGQGLRLIYYSQIVNDFQKGDIAEGYSVSREKKESFPLTVTSAQKNPTAFYLCASSIVAGSANQPQHFGDGTRLSIL.

V usage is TRBV5-1 and J usage is TRBJ2-7; 8 bases map to TRBD2. Per germline, CDR1 SGHRS and CDR2 YFSETQ. The V gene end was trimmed by 5 bases and the J gene end by 4 bases; junction bases not matched to a gene: 8. The CDR3 contains 14 residues. In nucleotides, the CDR3 is TGCGCCAGCAGTCCCCAGACTAGCGCGTACGAGCAGTACTTC. It yields the protein CASSPQTSAYEQYF.

The J gene is TRBJ1-1, the V gene TRBV28; weak D call: TRBD1 (5 bases). Germline assignment: CDR1 MDHEN and CDR2 SYDVKM. Trimming took 7 bases from V and 4 from J, leaving 19 bases between them. The CDR3 runs 15 residues. CDR3 residues: CASTLPTGLRTEAFF. CDR3 sequence (DNA): TGTGCCAGCACCCTCCCCACAGGTCTTCGCACTGAAGCTTTCTTT. Combining the CDR3 with reference TRBV28 and TRBJ1-1 gives the whole variable domain DVKVTQSSRYLVKRTGEKVFLECVQDMDHENMFWYRQDPGLGLRLIYFSYDVKMKEKGDIPEGYSVSREKKERFSLILESASTNQTSMYLCASTLPTGLRTEAFFGQGTRLTVV.

The chain has TRBV6-5 and TRBJ1-1; 7 nucleotides match TRBD1. Germline trimming cut 6 bases from V and 0 bases from J; bases unmatched to any gene: 7. The length of the CDR3 is 15 residues. Germline V lookup: CDR1 MNHEY, CDR2 SVGAGI. CDR3 nucleotide sequence: TGTGCCAGCAGAAGATTGGGACAGCTGAACACTGAAGCTTTCTTT. It codes for CASRRLGQLNTEAFF.

The rearrangement uses TRBV7-9 and TRBJ1-5; no reliable D call. The germline V gene has CDR1 SEHNR and CDR2 FQNEAQ (reference sequence). Trimming stripped 4 bases from V and 0 bases from J, with 16 bases between. The CDR3 contains 17 residues. The DNA for the CDR3 is TGTGCCAGCAGCTACGAAGCGACGGGATATAGCAATCAGCCCCAGCATTTT. This gives the protein CASSYEATGYSNQPQHF.

The chain has TRBV5-1 and TRBJ2-7, with 11 bases fitting TRBD2. V lost 0 bases to trimming and J lost 0 bases; unmatched junction nucleotides: 5. Germline V gene lookup returns CDR1 SGHRS and CDR2 YFSETQ. This CDR3 region has 17 residues. CDR3 region: CASSLGGLAASSYEQYF. Here the CDR3 DNA reads TGCGCCAGCAGCTTGGGGGGACTAGCGGCCAGCTCCTACGAGCAGTACTTC.

J is TRBJ1-1 and V is TRBV6-1; the D is unclear. CDR3 length equals 12 residues. Trimming left V 9 bases short and J 1 base short, with 9 bases between. The germline gives CDR1 MNHNS, CDR2 SASEGT. The CDR3: CASQTGNTEAFF. In nucleotides, the CDR3 is TGTGCCAGTCAGACGGGGAACACTGAAGCTTTCTTT.